These 5 T cell receptor beta chains were all obtained from the same sample, sequenced in a study of patients and donors after allogeneic stem cell transplantation. TCRdb analysed the RT-PCR reads with MiXCR anew, one entry per CDR3 protein. The data show about 39,000 distinct CDR3 sequences, with roughly 30% seen just once and 55% to 75% held by the top ten. The sequenced material came from blood, either unsorted or a sorted T cell fraction (not recorded which). These receptor sequences come from a human donor who was either an allogeneic HSCT recipient or a stem cell or donor lymphocyte infusion donor (not recorded which). It is not recorded whose cells these are; they may come from a transplant donor.

The chain employs TRBV29-1 and TRBJ2-7, with TRBD1 matching 9 bases. Germline loops: CDR1 SQVTM, CDR2 ANQGSEA. V lost 4 bases, J lost 13 bases, and 8 bases stayed unmatched. CDR3 length: 11 residues. The CDR3 protein is CSVVGGQGVYF. The CDR3 nucleotides are TGCAGCGTTGTGGGGGGACAGGGCGTATACTTC.

The chain has TRBV18 and TRBJ2-2; TRBD1 agrees at 8 bases. The germline gives CDR1 KGHSH, CDR2 LQKENI. The junction had 2 bases not matched to a gene; V was cut back by 2 bases and J by 0 bases. The length of the CDR3 is 16 residues. The DNA of the CDR3 is TGTGCCAGCTCACCAAGGACAGGGACGAACACCGGGGAGCTGTTTTTT. It codes for CASSPRTGTNTGELFF.

This chain joins TRBV6-6 and TRBJ2-7; 8 nucleotides agree with TRBD2. Germline CDR1 MNHNY, CDR2 SVGAGI (reference sequence). V lost 8 bases, J lost 7 bases, and 10 bases stayed unmatched. The CDR3 consists of 13 residues. The CDR3 loop is CASRSGAGIEQYF. In DNA, the CDR3 is TGTGCCAGCCGTAGCGGGGCCGGTATTGAGCAGTACTTC.

This clonotype occurred many times. This chain uses TRBV4-3 with TRBJ1-4, with D tentatively TRBD1 (6 bases). This CDR3 is built from 15 residues. Germline values: CDR1 LGHNA, CDR2 YSLEER. The V end was cut by 3 bases, the J end by 11 bases, with 19 bases between. CDR3 in amino acids: CASSHIQGLMSKLFF. In nucleotides, the CDR3 is TGCGCCAGCAGCCATATACAGGGACTAATGAGTAAACTGTTTTTT.

There are many counts of this clonotype. The chain has TRBV27 and TRBJ1-2, with a tentative D call TRBD1 (6 bases). The CDR3 covers 13 residues. The germline V gene has CDR1 MNHEY and CDR2 SMNVEV (reference sequence). With 6 bases removed from V and 3 bases from J, the gap between germline ends came to 11 bases. Here the CDR3 DNA reads TGTGCCAGCAGCCGGGACAATTACTATGGCTACACCTTC. It yields the protein CASSRDNYYGYTF.